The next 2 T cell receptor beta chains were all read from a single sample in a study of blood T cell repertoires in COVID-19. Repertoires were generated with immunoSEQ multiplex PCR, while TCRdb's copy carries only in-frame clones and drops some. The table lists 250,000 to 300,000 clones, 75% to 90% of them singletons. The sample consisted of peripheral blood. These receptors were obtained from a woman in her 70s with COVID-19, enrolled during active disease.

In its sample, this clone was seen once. This CDR3 is CASSRAGQGSRGKFF. The CDR3 nucleotides are TGTGCCAGCAGCCGGGCGGGACAGGGCTCAAGGGGGAAGTTTTTT. V and J are TRBV3-1 (or the pseudogene TRBV3-2) and TRBJ1-4; TRBD1 aligns across 9 bases. V dropped 4 bases and J dropped 16; count of bases not matched to a gene: 16. The CDR3 has 15 amino acids. Germline V gene data show CDR1 as LGHDT and CDR2 as YNNKEL (reference sequence).

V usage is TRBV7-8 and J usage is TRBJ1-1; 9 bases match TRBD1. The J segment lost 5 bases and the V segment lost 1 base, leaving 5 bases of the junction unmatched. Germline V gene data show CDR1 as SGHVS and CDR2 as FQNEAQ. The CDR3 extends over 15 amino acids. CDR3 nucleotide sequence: TGTGCCAGCAGCTTAGTGACAGGGGGAGTGACTGAAGCTTTCTTT. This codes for CASSLVTGGVTEAFF.